This T cell receptor (beta chain) was captured by sequencing in a study of blood T cells in healthy people across ages. Combining a sample-barcoded 5' primer with a J-beta primer mix, a second PCR ran for roughly 7 to 11 cycles. With 12 random nucleotides, a template-switch adaptor tagged each individual cDNA molecule. Each CDR3 protein gets one entry after TCRdb re-called the 5' RACE reads with MiXCR. The table includes some 890,000 distinct CDR3 sequences, approximately 32% detected once. Losses at the gene ends were 1 base for V and 4 bases for J; bases not matched to a gene: 7. This CDR3 is built from 16 residues. The V gene's germline CDR1 is LGHNA and CDR2 YNFKEQ. This clonotype has more than one count but fewer than ten. The data also belong to a second study, concerning T cells of mothers and their children.

Sequenced sample: blood. This TCR derives from a woman between 40 and 55 years old in good health. The rearrangement joins TRBV4-2 to TRBJ2-7; 10 bases match TRBD1. Here the CDR3 reads CASSQVMDRGGYEQYF. CDR3 sequence (DNA): TGTGCCAGCAGCCAAGTCATGGACAGGGGGGGGTACGAGCAGTACTTC.